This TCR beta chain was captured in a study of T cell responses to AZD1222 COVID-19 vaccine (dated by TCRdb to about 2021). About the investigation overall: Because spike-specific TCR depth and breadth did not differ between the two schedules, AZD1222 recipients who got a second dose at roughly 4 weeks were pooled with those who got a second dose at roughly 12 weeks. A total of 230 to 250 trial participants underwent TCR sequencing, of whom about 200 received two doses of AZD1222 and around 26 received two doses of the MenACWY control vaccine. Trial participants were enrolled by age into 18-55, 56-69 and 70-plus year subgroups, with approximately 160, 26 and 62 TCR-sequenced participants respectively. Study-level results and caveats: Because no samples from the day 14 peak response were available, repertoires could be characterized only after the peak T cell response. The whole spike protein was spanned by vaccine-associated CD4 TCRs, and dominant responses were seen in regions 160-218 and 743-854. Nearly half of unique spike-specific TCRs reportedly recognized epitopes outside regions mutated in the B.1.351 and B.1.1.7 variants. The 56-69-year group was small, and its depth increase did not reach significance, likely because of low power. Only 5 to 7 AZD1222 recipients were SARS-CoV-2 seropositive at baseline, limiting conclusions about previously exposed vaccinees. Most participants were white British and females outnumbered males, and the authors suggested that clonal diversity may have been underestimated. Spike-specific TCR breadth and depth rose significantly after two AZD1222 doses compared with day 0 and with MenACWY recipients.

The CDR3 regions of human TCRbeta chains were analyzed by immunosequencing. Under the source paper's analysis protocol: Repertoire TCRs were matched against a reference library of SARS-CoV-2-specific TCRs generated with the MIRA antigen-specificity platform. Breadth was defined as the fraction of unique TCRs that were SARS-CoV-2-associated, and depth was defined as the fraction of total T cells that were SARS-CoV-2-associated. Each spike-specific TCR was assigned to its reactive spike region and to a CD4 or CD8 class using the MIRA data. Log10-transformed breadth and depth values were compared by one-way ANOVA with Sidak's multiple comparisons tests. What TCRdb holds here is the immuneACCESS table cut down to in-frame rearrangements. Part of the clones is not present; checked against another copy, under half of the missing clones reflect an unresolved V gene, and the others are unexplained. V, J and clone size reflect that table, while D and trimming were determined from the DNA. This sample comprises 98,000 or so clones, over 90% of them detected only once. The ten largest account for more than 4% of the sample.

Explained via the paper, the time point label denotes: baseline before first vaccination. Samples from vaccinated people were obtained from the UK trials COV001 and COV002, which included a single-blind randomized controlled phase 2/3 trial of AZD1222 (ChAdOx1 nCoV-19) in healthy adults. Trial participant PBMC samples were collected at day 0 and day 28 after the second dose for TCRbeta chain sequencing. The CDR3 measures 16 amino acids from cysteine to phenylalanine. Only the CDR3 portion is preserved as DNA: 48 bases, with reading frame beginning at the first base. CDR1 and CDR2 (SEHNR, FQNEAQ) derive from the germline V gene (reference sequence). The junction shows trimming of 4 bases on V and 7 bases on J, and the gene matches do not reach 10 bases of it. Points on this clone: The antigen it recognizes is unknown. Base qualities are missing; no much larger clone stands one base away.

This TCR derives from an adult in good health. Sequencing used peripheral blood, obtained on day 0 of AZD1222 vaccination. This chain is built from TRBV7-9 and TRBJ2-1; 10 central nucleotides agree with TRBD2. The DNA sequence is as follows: TGTGCCAGCAGCTCGGTGACTAGCGGGTTAGGGAATGAGCAGTTCTTC. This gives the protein CASSSVTSGLGNEQFF.